The entry that follows covers one T cell receptor beta chain sequence. The target antigen is unknown. This sample was taken from a study of shared clonotypes between healthy human individuals. As for the study in general: CD4 naive and CD4 memory each took three plates per donor, while CD8 naive took two and CD8 memory one. The study's findings and limits: Even with large depth, rarefaction showed that sorted-subset sequencing was incomplete.

The germline V gene has CDR1 MNHNS and CDR2 SASEGT. This CDR3 has 15 residues. Trimming removed 10 bases from V and 3 bases from J; junction bases left unmatched: 8. Assay: immunoSEQ multiplex PCR; the TCRdb copy retains only in-frame clones and omits some. The table has more than 550,000 clones, about 90% seen once. What was sequenced was memory CD8+ T cells from PBMCs. Subset: CD45RO+ cells pooled with CCR7-negative TemRA cells. The genes are TRBV6-1 and TRBJ2-2; TRBD1 matches 10 bases. This receptor was taken from a man younger than 35 in good health. Some clones in this sample may be carry-over from other donors' samples. In DNA form, the CDR3 reads TGTGCCACCGGATTAGGGACAGGGGACACCGGGGAGCTGTTTTTT. Translation: CATGLGTGDTGELFF.